The subject of this entry is one T cell receptor beta chain. The antigen is not known. CDR1 and CDR2 (germline): SEHNR, FQNEAQ (reference sequence). This CDR3 spans 12 amino acids. The V gene lost 5 bases and the J gene lost 6 bases, with 11 bases spanning the gap. The entry originates in a study of T cell responses to AZD1222 COVID-19 vaccine. Overall study findings and caveats: Seropositive at baseline were only five or six AZD1222 recipients. Within unmutated variant regions lay the reported targets of nearly half of spike-specific TCRs.

Data came from immunoSEQ multiplex PCR; TCRdb stores just in-frame clones and leaves some out. The data hold 150,000 or so clones, with more than 85% observed a single time. J is TRBJ2-7 and V is TRBV7-9; weak D call: TRBD2 (6 bases). The clonotype originates from an adult who received the AZD1222 COVID-19 vaccine. The source material was peripheral blood, sampled 28 days after the second AZD1222 dose. CDR3 bases: TGTGCCAGCAGCCTCCTAGCGAGCGAGCAGTACTTC. Translation gives CASSLLASEQYF.